The rows below give T cell receptor beta chains drawn from one sample of a study of T cells in Graves' hyperthyroidism and ophthalmopathy. TCRdb passed the multiplex PCR reads through MiXCR, listing each CDR3 protein once. This table has 300,000 or so distinct CDR3 sequences, approximately 16% appearing once. Specimen: blood. The receptors were gathered from a man aged 25-45 years with Graves' hyperthyroidism. CDR3s include the opening cysteine and the closing phenylalanine or tryptophan. D genes are given only for firm matches. Expanded clones are given a class, and other clones once, few, many or no size at all.

>many|NA|TRBJ2-1|TRBV25-1
CASSSPLWNEQFF
TGTGCCAGCAGCTCACCACTATGGAATGAGCAGTTCTTC
>NA|TRBD1|TRBJ1-1|TRBV10-3
CAISDGTGPNTEAFF
TGTGCCATCAGTGATGGGACAGGGCCAAACACTGAAGCTTTCTTT
>many|TRBD2|TRBJ2-7|TRBV5-1
CASSLAGGTYEQYF
TGCGCCAGCAGCTTGGCCGGGGGGACCTACGAGCAGTACTTC
>many|TRBD2|TRBJ2-1|TRBV12-3/TRBV12-4
CASSTGTSGYNEQFF
TGTGCCAGCAGTACCGGGACTAGCGGCTACAATGAGCAGTTCTTC
>few|TRBD2|TRBJ2-5|TRBV7-9
CASSSSRGLAGGETQYF
TGTGCCAGCAGCTCTAGCAGAGGACTAGCGGGAGGAGAGACCCAGTACTTC
>few|NA|TRBJ1-2|TRBV12-5
CASSAGPYGYTF
TGTGCTAGTTCGGCAGGGCCCTATGGCTACACCTTC
>NA|NA|TRBJ1-2|TRBV6-5
CASSYSIQGTEGYTF
TGTGCCAGCAGTTACTCCATCCAGGGTACGGAAGGCTACACCTTC
>NA|NA|TRBJ1-1|TRBV9
CASTRDGGTEAFF
TGTGCCAGCACCAGGGATGGCGGCACTGAAGCTTTCTTT
>many|NA|TRBJ2-1|TRBV11-3
CASSLVLEQFF
TGTGCCAGCAGCTTAGTTCTTGAGCAGTTCTTC
>NA|NA|TRBJ1-2|TRBV2
CASSEMGGALGYTF
TGTGCCAGCAGTGAAATGGGGGGGGCGCTGGGCTACACCTTC
>NA|NA|TRBJ1-2|TRBV28
CASSGGGRGGYTF
TGTGCCAGCAGTGGGGGGGGCAGGGGCGGCTACACCTTC
>many|NA|TRBJ2-1|TRBV3-1
CASSQDLLYNEQFF
TGTGCCAGCAGCCAAGATCTACTTTACAATGAGCAGTTCTTC
>NA|NA|TRBJ2-7|TRBV13
CASSPSRDLGQQYF
TGTGCCAGCAGCCCCTCCCGGGACTTGGGGCAGCAGTACTTC
>NA|TRBD2|TRBJ2-3|TRBV7-3
CASSLSTSGRADTQYF
TGTGCCAGCAGCCTCTCGACTAGCGGGAGGGCAGATACGCAGTATTTT
>few|NA|TRBJ2-7|TRBV29-1
CSFSSRPSYEQYF
TGCAGCTTTTCCTCCAGGCCCTCCTACGAGCAGTACTTC
>few|TRBD2|TRBJ2-5|TRBV6-1
CASRIAGEVETQYF
TGTGCCAGCAGGATAGCGGGAGAGGTGGAGACCCAGTACTTC
>many|NA|TRBJ2-7|TRBV30
CAWDYGSQTYEQYF
TGTGCCTGGGACTACGGGAGTCAGACCTACGAGCAGTACTTC
>NA|TRBD1|TRBJ2-7|TRBV4-1
CASSQEGPGTGVPYEQYF
TGCGCCAGCAGCCAAGAAGGACCCGGGACAGGGGTTCCCTACGAGCAGTACTTC
>few|NA|TRBJ1-4|TRBV6-1
CASSEAPRGGEKLFF
TGTGCCAGCAGTGAGGCTCCCAGGGGAGGTGAAAAACTGTTTTTT
>NA|TRBD2|TRBJ2-6|TRBV20-1
CSAKKRETSGANVLTF
TGCAGTGCTAAGAAGCGGGAGACTTCTGGGGCCAACGTCCTGACTTTC
>medium-sized|TRBD2|TRBJ2-7|TRBV28
CASSLFLGTSRGEQYF
TGTGCCAGCAGTTTATTTCTTGGGACTAGTCGTGGCGAGCAGTACTTC
>few|NA|TRBJ2-1|TRBV29-1
CSVLTGRRLTGQFF
TGCAGCGTTCTGACGGGACGACGGCTTACTGGGCAGTTCTTC
>NA|NA|TRBJ2-2|TRBV4-1
CASRRGGLVNTGELFF
TGCGCCAGCAGGAGGGGGGGCTTGGTGAACACCGGGGAGCTGTTTTTT
>many|NA|TRBJ2-3|TRBV11-2
CASSLDVNTQYF
TGTGCCAGCAGCTTAGACGTCAATACGCAGTATTTT
>many|NA|TRBJ1-2|TRBV2
CASSQLRDANYGYTF
TGTGCCAGCAGTCAACTCCGGGACGCCAACTATGGCTACACCTTC
>many|TRBD2|TRBJ2-1|TRBV2
CASKGTRTSGDTYNEQFF
TGTGCCAGCAAGGGAACTCGGACTAGCGGGGACACTTATAATGAGCAGTTCTTC
>many|NA|TRBJ1-1|TRBV20-1
CSAIGPTARAFF
TGCAGTGCTATTGGCCCAACAGCGCGCGCTTTCTTT
>NA|NA|TRBJ2-1|TRBV6-1
CASSYRSDNEQFF
TGTGCCAGCAGTTACCGGTCTGACAATGAGCAGTTCTTC
>NA|NA|TRBJ1-1|TRBV5-1
CASRLNSKNTEAFF
TGCGCCAGCAGATTGAACAGCAAGAACACTGAAGCTTTCTTT
>many|TRBD2|TRBJ2-1|TRBV19
CASSSPGTSVDEQFF
TGTGCCAGTAGTTCTCCCGGGACTAGCGTGGATGAGCAGTTCTTC
>many|NA|TRBJ1-2|TRBV28
CASSTSSTGIQYGYTF
TGTGCCAGCAGCACGTCCTCGACAGGAATCCAGTATGGCTACACCTTC
>many|NA|TRBJ2-3|TRBV30
CAWNRASPTDTQYF
TGTGCCTGGAATCGGGCTAGCCCCACAGATACGCAGTATTTT
>NA|NA|TRBJ2-2|TRBV11-2
CASSTNTDGGRPGELFF
TGTGCCAGCAGCACCAACACGGACGGAGGTAGACCCGGGGAGCTGTTTTTT
>many|TRBD2|TRBJ2-1|TRBV5-1
CASSSTGTSDNEQFF
TGCGCCAGCAGCTCGACCGGGACTAGCGATAATGAGCAGTTCTTC
>many|NA|TRBJ2-1|TRBV5-1
CASSLGVDEQFF
TGCGCCAGCAGCTTGGGGGTCGATGAGCAGTTCTTC
>many|NA|TRBJ1-2|TRBV6-2/TRBV6-3
CASSYGSYGYTF
TGTGCCAGCAGTTATGGCAGCTATGGCTACACCTTC